The subject of this entry is one T cell receptor (beta chain). Using immunoSEQ multiplex PCR, the repertoire was profiled, and TCRdb retains in-frame clones only, with some absent. The sample consists of approximately 94,000 clones, about 86% of them appearing once. The sample belongs to a study of blood T cell repertoires in COVID-19. Overall study: T cells, B-cell-depleted T cells, or PBMCs provided the cDNA or gDNA that served as material.

Per the germline V gene, CDR1 is WNHNN and CDR2 is SYGVQD (reference sequence). This CDR3 region has 16 residues. The junction had 5 bases not matched to a gene; V was cut back by 1 base and J by 2 bases. Sequenced input: peripheral blood. The receptor's source is a woman in her seventies with acute or convalescent COVID-19. This rearrangement joins TRBV10-1 to TRBJ2-3; 8 bases match TRBD1. CDR3 sequence reads: CASSEFQGAVTDTQYF. CDR3 nucleotide sequence: TGCGCCAGCAGTGAGTTTCAGGGGGCGGTCACAGATACGCAGTATTTT.